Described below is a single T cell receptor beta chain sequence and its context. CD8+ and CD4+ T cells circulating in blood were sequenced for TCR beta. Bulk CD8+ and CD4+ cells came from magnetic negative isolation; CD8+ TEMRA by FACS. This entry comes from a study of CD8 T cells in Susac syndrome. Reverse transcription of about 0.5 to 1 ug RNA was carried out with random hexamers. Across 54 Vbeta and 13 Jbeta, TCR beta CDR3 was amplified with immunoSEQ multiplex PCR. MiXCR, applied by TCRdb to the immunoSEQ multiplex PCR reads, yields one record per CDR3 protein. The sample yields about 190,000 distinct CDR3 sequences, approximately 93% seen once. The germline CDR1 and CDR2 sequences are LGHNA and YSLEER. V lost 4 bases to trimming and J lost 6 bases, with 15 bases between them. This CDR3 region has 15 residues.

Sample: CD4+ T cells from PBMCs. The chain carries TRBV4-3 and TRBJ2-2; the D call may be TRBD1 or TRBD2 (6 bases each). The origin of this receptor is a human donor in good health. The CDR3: CASSLTLGGAGELFF. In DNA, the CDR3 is TGCGCCAGCAGCCTCACCTTGGGGGGCGCCGGGGAGCTGTTTTTT.